This is a list of T cell receptor beta chains from one sample in a study of blood T cell repertoires in COVID-19. The table came from immunoSEQ multiplex PCR; TCRdb's copy has only in-frame clones and leaves some out. This sample yields approximately 360,000 clones, of which 80% to 90% are seen a single time; more than 0.95% belongs to the top ten. Sequencing was performed on peripheral blood. Source of these receptors: a man aged 35-49 years with acute or convalescent COVID-19. Each CDR3 is given with its conserved first and last residue. The D gene is left open where the match is weak. Clone size is not always given. Where it is, it says once, few, many or a class for expanded clones.

d_gene,j_gene,abundance,v_gene,CDR3aa,CDR3nt
TRBD1,TRBJ2-7,-,TRBV6-5,CASRETGAESYEQYF,TGTGCCAGCAGAGAGACAGGGGCGGAGTCCTACGAGCAGTACTTC
-,TRBJ1-6,-,TRBV27,CASSLVGGSSYNSPLHF,TGTGCCAGCAGTTTAGTCGGGGGTAGCTCCTATAATTCACCCCTCCACTTT
-,TRBJ1-1,-,TRBV9,CASSGGGLNTEAFF,TGTGCCAGCAGCGGCGGAGGTTTGAACACTGAAGCTTTCTTT
-,TRBJ2-4,-,TRBV27,CAPTVPCENIQYF,TGTGCCCCGACAGTCCCGTGTGAAAACATTCAGTACTTC
TRBD2,TRBJ2-1,few,TRBV5-6,CASSSSLAGGLEQFF,TGTGCCAGCAGCTCCTCTCTAGCGGGAGGGCTTGAGCAGTTCTTC
TRBD1,TRBJ1-2,-,TRBV7-3,CASSPHRDSNGYTF,TGTGCCAGCAGCCCACACCGGGACAGCAATGGCTACACCTTC
-,TRBJ2-1,once,TRBV4-2,CASSQEGRGREQFF,TGTGCCAGCAGCCAAGAGGGCCGGGGGAGAGAGCAGTTCTTC
-,TRBJ1-5,once,TRBV19,CASKRTGNSNQPQHF,TGTGCCAGTAAGCGAACAGGTAATAGCAATCAGCCCCAGCATTTT
TRBD1,TRBJ2-1,-,TRBV2,CASQGQRSYNEQFF,TGTGCCAGTCAGGGACAGAGATCTTACAATGAGCAGTTCTTC
TRBD1,TRBJ1-5,-,TRBV28,CASSYDPRTGDNQPQHF,TGTGCCAGCAGTTACGACCCCCGGACAGGCGACAATCAGCCCCAGCATTTT
-,TRBJ1-1,-,TRBV5-1,CASSLGTDLLNTEAFF,TGCGCCAGCAGCTTGGGCACAGACCTCCTGAACACTGAAGCTTTCTTT
TRBD1,TRBJ1-1,-,TRBV10-3,CAISGGTDTEAFF,TGTGCCATCAGTGGTGGGACAGACACTGAAGCTTTCTTT
-,TRBJ1-1,many,TRBV30,CAWSVYAEAFF,TGTGCCTGGAGTGTGTATGCTGAAGCTTTCTTT
TRBD1,TRBJ1-6,few,TRBV19,CASSTGTGNSPLHF,TGTGCCAGTAGTACCGGGACAGGGAATTCACCCCTCCACTTT
-,TRBJ1-5,once,TRBV27,CASSFLNQPQHF,TGTGCCAGCAGTTTCCTAAATCAGCCCCAGCATTTT
-,TRBJ1-4,-,TRBV4-3,CASSQYRQATSSNEKLFF,TGCGCCAGCAGCCAATATAGACAGGCCACATCTTCTAATGAAAAACTGTTTTTT
TRBD1,TRBJ2-1,once,TRBV29-1,CSVDNIQGIGYNEQFF,TGCAGCGTCGACAATATACAGGGGATTGGGTACAATGAGCAGTTCTTC
TRBD1,TRBJ1-5,-,TRBV24-1,CATRQGVGPQHF,TGTGCCACCAGGCAGGGGGTGGGGCCCCAGCATTTT
-,TRBJ2-7,-,TRBV29-1,CSVAGQGIYEQYF,TGCAGCGTTGCTGGGCAAGGAATCTACGAGCAGTACTTC
-,TRBJ1-2,-,TRBV28,CASRLQGASYGYTF,TGTGCCAGCAGACTACAGGGTGCCAGCTATGGCTACACCTTC
-,TRBJ2-3,-,TRBV5-4,CASSLRGGPTDTQYF,TGTGCCAGCAGCCTGAGGGGGGGACCCACAGATACGCAGTATTTT
-,TRBJ1-1,-,TRBV10-3,CAISELGARGTEAFF,TGTGCCATCAGTGAGTTGGGGGCCCGGGGCACTGAAGCTTTCTTT
TRBD1,TRBJ2-5,-,TRBV28,CASSRTGVRETQYF,TGTGCCAGCAGTAGGACAGGGGTGCGAGAGACCCAGTACTTC
-,TRBJ2-7,-,TRBV28,CAKEGLQYF,TGTGCCAAAGAGGGTCTGCAGTACTTC
TRBD2,TRBJ2-7,-,TRBV5-5,CASSPNQREGLVREQYF,TGTGCCAGCAGCCCGAACCAGCGGGAGGGCCTGGTTCGCGAGCAGTACTTC
TRBD2,TRBJ2-3,-,TRBV5-1,CASSLLGRGGGTDTQYF,TGCGCCAGCAGCTTGTTGGGTCGCGGGGGAGGCACAGATACGCAGTATTTT
TRBD2,TRBJ2-7,-,TRBV27,CASKERETYEQYF,TGTGCCAGCAAAGAGCGGGAGACCTACGAGCAGTACTTC
TRBD1,TRBJ1-6,-,TRBV27,CASSLSGQGFSYNSPLHF,TGTGCCAGCAGTCTTTCCGGACAGGGCTTCTCCTATAATTCACCCCTCCACTTT
-,TRBJ2-3,-,TRBV12-3/TRBV12-4,CASSLSADTQYF,TGTGCCAGCAGTCTCAGCGCAGATACGCAGTATTTT
TRBD2,TRBJ2-1,-,TRBV7-3,CASSLNPPGTSVDNEQFF,TGTGCCAGCAGCTTAAATCCGCCCGGGACTAGCGTCGACAATGAGCAGTTCTTC
TRBD2,TRBJ2-7,-,TRBV6-2/TRBV6-3,CASSTSGDTTYEQYF,TGTGCCAGCAGTACTAGCGGGGACACCACCTACGAGCAGTACTTC
TRBD2,TRBJ2-3,-,TRBV11-3,CASSSTLAGGPDTQYF,TGTGCCAGCAGCTCCACATTAGCGGGAGGGCCCGATACGCAGTATTTT
TRBD2,TRBJ2-3,-,TRBV5-1,CASSFPLAREADTQYF,TGCGCCAGCAGTTTCCCACTAGCTCGGGAGGCAGATACGCAGTATTTT
TRBD1,TRBJ2-1,-,TRBV3-1/TRBV3-2,CASSHLDRGNEQFF,TGTGCCAGCAGCCACCTGGACAGGGGGAATGAGCAGTTCTTC
TRBD1,TRBJ1-2,-,TRBV2,CASNVYRGDYGYTF,TGTGCCAGCAATGTGTACAGGGGGGACTATGGCTACACCTTC
-,TRBJ2-1,-,TRBV7-8,CASSFGRLLSYNEQFF,TGTGCCAGCAGCTTCGGCAGGCTTCTTTCCTACAATGAGCAGTTCTTC
TRBD2,TRBJ2-7,-,TRBV5-6,CASSLGGLALGGEQYF,TGTGCCAGCAGCTTGGGGGGACTAGCGCTCGGGGGCGAGCAGTACTTC
-,TRBJ1-2,-,TRBV4-3,CASSLATANYGYTF,TGCGCCAGCAGCCTCGCAACAGCCAACTATGGCTACACCTTC
-,TRBJ1-5,-,TRBV5-1,CASSFDWSSNQPQHF,TGCGCCAGCAGCTTCGACTGGAGTAGCAATCAGCCCCAGCATTTT
-,TRBJ1-2,-,TRBV27,CASSPNGRSVPGGYTF,TGTGCCAGCAGCCCGAATGGACGGTCCGTTCCGGGGGGCTACACCTTC
-,TRBJ1-5,-,TRBV6-5,CASSRGNQPQHF,TGTGCCAGCAGCCGGGGCAATCAGCCCCAGCATTTT
TRBD1,TRBJ2-1,-,TRBV9,CASSAKGQGINNEQFF,TGTGCCAGCAGCGCTAAGGGACAGGGTATAAACAATGAGCAGTTCTTC
-,TRBJ1-2,-,TRBV11-2,CASDGTPKDGYTF,TGTGCCAGCGACGGGACACCAAAGGATGGCTACACCTTC
-,TRBJ2-7,-,TRBV3-1/TRBV3-2,CASSQGRSYEQYF,TGTGCCAGCAGCCAAGGTCGCTCCTACGAGCAGTACTTC
TRBD1,TRBJ2-7,-,TRBV28,CASRGQVYEQYF,TGTGCCAGCAGGGGACAGGTCTACGAGCAGTACTTC
-,TRBJ2-3,-,TRBV28,CASIFGSTDTQYF,TGTGCCAGCATTTTCGGGAGCACAGATACGCAGTATTTT
-,TRBJ1-1,-,TRBV4-1,CASSQGATGNTEAFF,TGCGCCAGCAGCCAGGGAGCCACGGGGAACACTGAAGCTTTCTTT
-,TRBJ2-2,-,TRBV2,CASSEQKNTGELFF,TGTGCCAGCAGTGAACAGAAGAACACCGGGGAGCTGTTTTTT
-,TRBJ2-6,-,TRBV5-5,CASSQRPEKITGANVLTF,TGTGCCAGCAGCCAAAGGCCGGAGAAGATTACTGGGGCCAACGTCCTGACTTTC
-,TRBJ1-3,-,TRBV18,CASSPPQGLVSGNTIYF,TGTGCCAGCTCACCACCCCAGGGGCTAGTCTCTGGAAACACCATATATTTT
TRBD1,TRBJ2-1,-,TRBV11-1,CASSLAYGTGNEQFF,TGTGCCAGCAGCTTAGCGTACGGGACAGGCAATGAGCAGTTCTTC
TRBD1,TRBJ1-1,-,TRBV28,CASRTGTEVYAFF,TGTGCCAGCAGGACCGGGACAGAAGTCTATGCTTTCTTT
TRBD2,TRBJ2-5,-,TRBV4-2,CASSQDFSGGAETQYF,TGTGCCAGCAGCCAAGATTTTAGCGGGGGGGCGGAGACCCAGTACTTC
-,TRBJ1-4,-,TRBV6-2/TRBV6-3,CASSYAQEKLFF,TGTGCCAGCAGTTACGCCCAGGAAAAACTGTTTTTT
-,TRBJ2-2,once,TRBV11-3,CASSLARAGELFF,TGTGCCAGCAGCTTAGCGAGGGCCGGGGAGCTGTTTTTT
-,TRBJ2-7,-,TRBV28,CASSGPPKGGAFFNEQYF,TGTGCCAGCAGCGGACCTCCTAAAGGCGGGGCTTTTTTCAACGAGCAGTACTTC
TRBD1,TRBJ1-2,-,TRBV5-4,CASSKEGAGDGARGYTF,TGTGCCAGCAGCAAGGAGGGGGCTGGGGATGGGGCTCGAGGCTACACCTTC
-,TRBJ2-3,-,TRBV5-1,CASSLEQGYADTQYF,TGCGCCAGCAGTTTGGAACAGGGTTATGCAGATACGCAGTATTTT